This TCR beta chain was sequenced in a study of T cell changes during pregnancy in multiple sclerosis. TCRdb's table, derived via immunoSEQ multiplex PCR, lists solely in-frame clones and lacks some. The profile covers approximately 60,000 clones, with about 91% appearing a single time and 0.15% to 0.25% taken by the ten largest. This CDR3 is built from 14 residues. V shed 0 bases and J shed 4 bases, with 10 bases lying between them. Looked up from germline, CDR1 is MGHRA and CDR2 is YSYEKL. This clone has only one observation. The source of this sequence is a female donor with multiple sclerosis, enrolled in a pregnancy study. This sequence joins TRBV4-1 and TRBJ2-7, with D possibly being TRBD2 (5 bases). Sequences were derived from CD4+ T cells from peripheral blood mononuclear cells, sampled in the second trimester of pregnancy. The CDR3 nucleotides read TGCGCCAGCAGCCAAGAGCCCGGGAAATACGAGCAGTACTTC. Its protein product is CASSQEPGKYEQYF.